These 21 T cell receptor beta chains were sequenced from one sample in a study of T cells after yellow fever vaccination. TCRdb re-derived calls from the 5' RACE reads in MiXCR, one entry per CDR3 protein. In the table there are under 50,000 distinct CDR3 sequences, 5.5% to 7.5% of which are singletons. The input for sequencing was PBMCs, either bulk or a sorted T-cell subset (CD4+, CD8+, memory, or dextramer-sorted; not recorded which), taken 45 days after the yellow fever booster vaccination. These receptors were taken from a man in his thirties or forties who received the YFV17D yellow fever vaccine.

At least ten counts were recorded for this clonotype. The V call is TRBV11-2, the J call TRBJ2-2; 9 bases agree with TRBD2. Germline V gene data show CDR1 as SGHAT and CDR2 as FQNNGV. J was trimmed by 5 bases and V by 5 bases; bases with no gene match: 15. The CDR3 has 18 amino acids. The CDR3 loop is CASSPREGAGDLTGELFF. CDR3 coding DNA: TGTGCCAGCAGCCCGCGGGAGGGAGCGGGAGACCTTACCGGGGAGCTGTTTTTT.

This clonotype was recorded at least ten times. The CDR3: CASSFGANGNTIYF. The CDR3 DNA reads TGTGCCAGCAGCTTCGGGGCAAATGGAAACACCATATATTTT. V and J are TRBV7-2 and TRBJ1-3, with a possible D match to TRBD1 (5 bases). Germline V gene data show CDR1 as SGHTA and CDR2 as FQGNSA. Trimming took 3 bases from V and 3 from J, leaving 9 bases between them. The CDR3 has 14 amino acids.

This clonotype was counted ten times or more. The chain employs TRBV2 and TRBJ2-7; the D is unclear. V was clipped by 0 bases and J by 3 bases, with 9 bases between them. Germline V lookup: CDR1 SNHLY, CDR2 FYNNEI. The CDR3 runs to 14 residues. The CDR3 spells CASSEAEGLYEQYF. CDR3 DNA sequence: TGTGCCAGCAGTGAAGCGGAAGGGCTCTACGAGCAGTACTTC.

The V and J genes are TRBV6-2 or TRBV6-3 and TRBJ1-5; no definite D call. The germline CDR1 and CDR2 sequences are MNHEY and SVGEGT. Between the trimmed V and J ends, which lost 4 bases and 6 bases, there was a span of 7 bases. This CDR3 is 12 amino acids long. The CDR3: CASSWISQPQHF. In DNA, the CDR3 is TGTGCCAGCAGTTGGATATCTCAGCCCCAGCATTTT.

The chain couples TRBV20-1 to TRBJ2-1, with 11 positions matching TRBD2. Germline V gives CDR1 DFQATT, CDR2 SNEGSKA (reference sequence). V lost 0 bases, J lost 3 bases, and 16 bases stayed unmatched. CDR3 length equals 20 residues. CDR3 nucleotides: TGCAGTGCTAGAGATCTGTTGGCTAGCGGGAGGTCAGAAGGCTACAATGAGCAGTTCTTC. The encoded protein is CSARDLLASGRSEGYNEQFF.

The sample holds many counts of this clonotype. The genes are TRBV20-1 and TRBJ2-2, with 8 bases identical to TRBD2. This CDR3 spans 15 amino acids. The trim removed 3 bases at V and 3 bases at J, leaving 6 bases unmatched. Germline loops: CDR1 DFQATT, CDR2 SNEGSKA (reference sequence). Here the CDR3 DNA reads TGCAGTGCTAGCAGCGGGAGTGGATACACCGGGGAGCTGTTTTTT. Amino acids: CSASSGSGYTGELFF.

This clonotype has just a few counts. Compared with germline, one end of the junction differs, possibly owing to a read error. The V gene is TRBV7-2, the J gene TRBJ2-7; D might be TRBD2 (6 bases). The CDR3 has 11 residues. CDR1 is SGHTA and CDR2 is FQGNSA in the germline V gene. The CDR3 loop is CASSFGGEQYF. The CDR3, as DNA: TGTGCCAGTAGCTTTGGGGGGGAGCAGTACTTC.

This chain joins TRBV12-3 or TRBV12-4 and TRBJ2-5; 8 positions match TRBD2. This CDR3 comprises 14 residues. V dropped 3 bases and J dropped 3; count of bases not matched to a gene: 3. The DNA of the CDR3 is TGTGCCAGCAGTTTGGGCGGGGGGAAAGAGACCCAGTACTTC. Translating gives CASSLGGGKETQYF.

In this sample, this clonotype turned up many times. The gene calls are TRBV7-2 and TRBJ2-1, with D tentatively TRBD2 (5 bases). Deletions cut 0 bases from V and 10 bases from J, with 10 bases between. Germline lookup yields CDR1 SGHTA and CDR2 FQGNSA. The CDR3 runs 13 residues. In DNA, the CDR3 is TGTGCCAGCAGCTTAGCTCTCGGCGGGGAGCAGTTCTTC. It yields the protein CASSLALGGEQFF.

There are a few counts of this clonotype. J is TRBJ2-1 and V is TRBV20-1; TRBD1 matches at 7 bases. The length of the CDR3 is 14 residues. Germline loops: CDR1 DFQATT, CDR2 SNEGSKA (reference sequence). V lost 7 bases, J lost 2 bases, and 8 bases stayed unmatched. DNA for the CDR3: TGCAGTGTTACCACAGGGGAGCCCTACAATGAGCAGTTCTTC. Its protein product is CSVTTGEPYNEQFF.

On this clonotype itself: Relative to the germline gene, one junction end is altered; a read error may explain this. This chain joins TRBV20-1 and TRBJ1-6; no reliable D call. From germline, CDR1 is DFQATT and CDR2 SNEGSKA (reference sequence). This CDR3 has 16 residues. The CDR3 sequence is CCARESISSYNSPLHF. The CDR3 DNA reads as TGCTGTGCTAGAGAAAGTATAAGCTCCTATAATTCACCCCTCCACTTT.

This clonotype was found many times. The rearrangement joins TRBV20-1 to TRBJ2-1; TRBD1 matches 8 bases. The V and J ends lost 6 bases and 6 bases, in that order; junction bases with no gene match: 10. Per the germline V gene, CDR1 is DFQATT and CDR2 is SNEGSKA (reference sequence). The CDR3 sequence is 14 residues long. As DNA, the CDR3 is TGCAGTGCCCTCCGGACGACAGGGGTCAATGAGCAGTTCTTC. Its translation: CSALRTTGVNEQFF.

Points on this clonotype: This sequence may be a read error, since a much larger clone differs from it by one base. This sequence joins TRBV5-1 and TRBJ2-5; tentatively, D is TRBD2 (5 bases). The CDR3 length is 15 residues. Germline lookup yields CDR1 SGHRS and CDR2 YFSETQ. Trimming left V 3 bases short and J 0 bases short, with 12 bases between. CDR3 in DNA: TGCGCCAGCAGCTCGCCCCCGGGGTACCAAGAGACCCAGTACTTC. This encodes CASSSPPGYQETQYF.

This clonotype was detected a few times. The chain links TRBV20-1 to TRBJ2-1; 10 bases line up with TRBD2. J was trimmed by 9 bases and V by 6 bases; bases with no gene match: 14. The CDR3 contains 15 residues. Germline loops: CDR1 DFQATT, CDR2 SNEGSKA (reference sequence). The CDR3: CSAPLVIAGGREQFF. CDR3 DNA sequence: TGCAGTGCCCCCCTCGTGATAGCGGGAGGTCGTGAGCAGTTCTTC.

This clonotype was seen more than once but under ten times. The chain recombines TRBV12-3 or TRBV12-4 with TRBJ2-1; TRBD2 aligns across 11 bases. CDR3 length: 13 amino acids. J gave up 11 bases and V 6 bases, and 6 bases lay outside the gene matches. This CDR3 is CASRLAGGGKQFF. DNA for the CDR3: TGTGCCAGCAGGCTAGCGGGAGGTGGGAAGCAGTTCTTC.

The V and J genes are TRBV14 and TRBJ2-1; D possibly corresponds to TRBD2 (6 bases). The CDR3 spans 17 residues. Germline assignment: CDR1 SGHDN and CDR2 FVKESK. V was shortened by 3 bases and J by 3 bases, with 18 bases between the two germline ends. The CDR3 loop is CASSHPQSWRDYNEQFF. The CDR3 region has the DNA TGTGCCAGCAGCCACCCCCAGAGTTGGCGGGACTACAATGAGCAGTTCTTC.

The chain uses TRBV23-1 and TRBJ1-5; D is ambiguous. TRBV23-1 is identified as an open reading frame with a role that is uncertain. The CDR3 length is 14 residues. V lost 6 bases and J lost 5, with 14 bases in between. CDR3 sequence: CASRLRRAYQPQHF. The CDR3 bases are TGCGCCAGCAGACTTAGACGGGCATATCAGCCCCAGCATTTT.

In its sample, this clonotype was seen many times. V usage is TRBV7-2 and J usage is TRBJ1-1; D remains unclear. This CDR3 comprises 12 residues. CDR1 SGHTA and CDR2 FQGNSA come from the germline V gene. V shed 2 bases and J shed 11 bases, with 12 bases lying between them. The CDR3 DNA is TGTGCCAGCAGCTTACATGTGAGTTGGGCTTTCTTT. Translation gives CASSLHVSWAFF.

The table lists this clonotype with many counts. The CDR3 reads CASSYLSSGNRDEQYF. CDR3 sequence (DNA): TGTGCCAGCAGTTACCTCTCTAGCGGGAATCGGGACGAGCAGTACTTC. The V and J genes are TRBV6-5 and TRBJ2-7; TRBD2 matches 9 bases. The CDR3 runs 16 residues. Germline-derived CDR1 and CDR2 are MNHEY and SVGAGI. V shed 2 bases and J 5 bases; nucleotides not matched to a gene: 10.

This clonotype was observed many times. V usage is TRBV7-2 and J usage is TRBJ2-7, with a weak D call TRBD2 (5 bases). The CDR3 covers 14 residues. Germline V gene lookup returns CDR1 SGHTA and CDR2 FQGNSA. Trimming shortened V by 1 base and J by 2 bases, and 9 bases separated the two germline ends. The CDR3 protein is CASSLVAPTYEQYF. The DNA of the CDR3 is TGTGCCAGCAGCTTAGTAGCGCCCACCTACGAGCAGTACTTC.

This clonotype was seen at least ten times. The chain is built from TRBV5-6 and TRBJ1-3; D is possibly TRBD1 (6 bases). The CDR3 contains 14 residues. The germline V gene has CDR1 SGHDT and CDR2 YYEEEE. Trimming shortened V by 6 bases and J by 0 bases, and 10 bases separated the two germline ends. The CDR3 DNA reads as TGTGCCAGCACCGGGACACTCTCTGGAAACACCATATATTTT. This sequence encodes CASTGTLSGNTIYF.